A single sample gave rise to the 10 T cell receptor beta chains below, sequenced in a study of T-cell reconstitution after alpha-beta-depleted transplantation in children. During its preparation, the TCRbeta library received unique molecular identifiers. One entry per CDR3 protein results from TCRdb running MiXCR on the PCR reads. The sample includes 550,000 to 600,000 distinct CDR3 sequences, 23% of them seen just once. The sample here was PBMCs, mostly from graft donor cells, taken 360 days after TCRalphabeta/CD19-depleted stem cell transplant. The source of these receptors is a boy younger than two who had a stem cell transplant for acute myeloid leukemia, so the T cells may come from the graft donor.

The rearrangement uses TRBV28 and TRBJ2-7; 10 bases map to TRBD1. The V and J ends lost 5 bases and 2 bases, in that order; junction bases with no gene match: 9. CDR1 is MDHEN, CDR2 SYDVKM, per germline. The CDR3 is made up of 16 amino acids. CDR3 protein: CASSTTGQGPTYEQYV. CDR3 bases: TGTGCCAGCAGTACTACGGGACAGGGGCCTACCTACGAGCAGTACGTC.

The chain joins TRBV7-2 to TRBJ2-3; D possibly matches TRBD1 or TRBD2 (6 bases each). The CDR3 has 15 residues. V gave up 6 bases and J gave up 4 bases, with 17 bases separating them. Looked up from germline, CDR1 is SGHTA and CDR2 is FQGNSA. CDR3 nucleotides: TGTGCCAGCAGACGGGGGCAGGTGGAATCAGATACGCAGTATTTT. Amino acids: CASRRGQVESDTQYF. Combining the CDR3 with reference TRBV7-2 and TRBJ2-3 gives the whole variable domain GAGVSQSPSNKVTEKGKDVELRCDPISGHTALYWYRQSLGQGLEFLIYFQGNSAPDKSGLPSDRFSAERTGGSVSTLTIQRTQQEDSAVYLCASRRGQVESDTQYFGPGTRLTVL.

This clonotype was seen more than once but under ten times. The V and J genes are TRBV12-3 or TRBV12-4 and TRBJ2-7, with D unresolved. Between the trimmed V and J ends, which lost 1 base and 5 bases, there was a span of 6 bases. This CDR3 spans 12 amino acids. The CDR3 sequence: CASSLGVNEQYV. The CDR3 DNA reads TGTGCCAGCAGTTTAGGGGTTAACGAGCAGTACGTC.

The sample holds a few counts of this clonotype. The chain combines TRBV6-5 with TRBJ1-2; possibly TRBD1 for D (5 bases). The V and J ends lost 0 bases and 3 bases respectively, with 8 bases between them. Germline CDR1 is MNHEY and CDR2 is SVGAGI. There are 14 residues in the CDR3. Here the CDR3 reads CASSYSPGHYGYTF. DNA for the CDR3: TGTGCCAGCAGTTACTCGCCGGGACACTATGGCTACACCTTC.

CDR3 residues: CASSRGQAFTDTQYF. In DNA form, the CDR3 reads TGTGCCAGCTCTCGCGGACAGGCCTTCACAGATACGCAGTATTTT. This sequence joins TRBV18 and TRBJ2-3; TRBD1 aligns across 7 bases. The ends lost 6 bases at V and 2 bases at J; junction bases unmatched: 8. The CDR3 loop spans 15 amino acids. Germline loops: CDR1 KGHSH, CDR2 LQKENI.

V gene TRBV5-1 combines with J gene TRBJ1-1, with D hard to call. The CDR3 is 14 residues long. The germline V and J ends were trimmed by 6 bases and 0 bases, with 12 bases remaining between them. CDR1 SGHRS and CDR2 YFSETQ come from the germline V gene. As DNA, the CDR3 is TGCGCCAGCATGGAAGACCCTTTGAACACTGAAGCTTTCTTT. As protein: CASMEDPLNTEAFF.

The chain couples TRBV4-3 to TRBJ1-1; no firm D call. V lost 4 bases and J lost 2, with 17 bases in between. Germline CDR1 LGHNA, CDR2 YSLEER. This CDR3 is 16 amino acids long. The CDR3 DNA reads as TGCGCCAGCAGCCTCGCGGCTTTGGACGGCAACACTGAAGCTTTCTTT. It translates to CASSLAALDGNTEAFF.

The genes are TRBV20-1 and TRBJ2-1; 11 bases match TRBD2. Looked up from germline, CDR1 is DFQATT and CDR2 is SNEGSKA (reference sequence). V shed 0 bases, J shed 3 bases, and the junction held 1 base outside the gene matches. CDR3 size: 15 residues. CDR3 sequence: CSAREGLAVYNEQFF. For the CDR3, the DNA is TGCAGTGCTAGAGAGGGACTAGCGGTCTACAATGAGCAGTTCTTC.

The chain carries TRBV9 and TRBJ2-5, with D uncertain. V was cut by 4 bases and J by 3 bases, with 13 bases left in between. This CDR3 is built from 14 residues. Germline V gene lookup returns CDR1 SGDLS and CDR2 YYNGEE. CDR3 sequence reads: CASSPTGRKETQYF. CDR3 DNA: TGTGCCAGCAGCCCCACGGGCCGTAAAGAGACCCAGTACTTC.

This chain connects TRBV20-1 to TRBJ1-2; perhaps TRBD1 as D (5 bases). Germline assignment: CDR1 DFQATT and CDR2 SNEGSKA (reference sequence). The CDR3 runs 15 residues. V was clipped by 1 base and J by 1 base, with 13 bases between them. CDR3: CSARGRDGHNYGYTF. CDR3 bases: TGCAGTGCTAGAGGAAGGGACGGACATAACTATGGCTACACCTTC.